The entry below describes one TCR beta chain. Produced via immunoSEQ multiplex PCR; TCRdb's table is partial and in-frame only. The sample consists of some 54,000 clones, 89% of them appearing once. This entry belongs to a study of T cell responses to AZD1222 COVID-19 vaccine. Germline CDR1 is WNHNN and CDR2 is SYGVQD (reference sequence). This CDR3 is built from 15 residues. With V trimmed by 4 bases and J by 2 bases, 2 bases remained unmatched. The TCR was taken from an adult in good health. J is TRBJ2-5 and V is TRBV10-1, with 12 bases aligning to TRBD2. This material consisted of peripheral blood, taken on day 0 of AZD1222 vaccination. CDR3 protein: CASSASGRVQETQYF. In DNA form, the CDR3 reads TGCGCCAGCAGTGCTAGCGGGAGGGTACAAGAGACCCAGTACTTC.